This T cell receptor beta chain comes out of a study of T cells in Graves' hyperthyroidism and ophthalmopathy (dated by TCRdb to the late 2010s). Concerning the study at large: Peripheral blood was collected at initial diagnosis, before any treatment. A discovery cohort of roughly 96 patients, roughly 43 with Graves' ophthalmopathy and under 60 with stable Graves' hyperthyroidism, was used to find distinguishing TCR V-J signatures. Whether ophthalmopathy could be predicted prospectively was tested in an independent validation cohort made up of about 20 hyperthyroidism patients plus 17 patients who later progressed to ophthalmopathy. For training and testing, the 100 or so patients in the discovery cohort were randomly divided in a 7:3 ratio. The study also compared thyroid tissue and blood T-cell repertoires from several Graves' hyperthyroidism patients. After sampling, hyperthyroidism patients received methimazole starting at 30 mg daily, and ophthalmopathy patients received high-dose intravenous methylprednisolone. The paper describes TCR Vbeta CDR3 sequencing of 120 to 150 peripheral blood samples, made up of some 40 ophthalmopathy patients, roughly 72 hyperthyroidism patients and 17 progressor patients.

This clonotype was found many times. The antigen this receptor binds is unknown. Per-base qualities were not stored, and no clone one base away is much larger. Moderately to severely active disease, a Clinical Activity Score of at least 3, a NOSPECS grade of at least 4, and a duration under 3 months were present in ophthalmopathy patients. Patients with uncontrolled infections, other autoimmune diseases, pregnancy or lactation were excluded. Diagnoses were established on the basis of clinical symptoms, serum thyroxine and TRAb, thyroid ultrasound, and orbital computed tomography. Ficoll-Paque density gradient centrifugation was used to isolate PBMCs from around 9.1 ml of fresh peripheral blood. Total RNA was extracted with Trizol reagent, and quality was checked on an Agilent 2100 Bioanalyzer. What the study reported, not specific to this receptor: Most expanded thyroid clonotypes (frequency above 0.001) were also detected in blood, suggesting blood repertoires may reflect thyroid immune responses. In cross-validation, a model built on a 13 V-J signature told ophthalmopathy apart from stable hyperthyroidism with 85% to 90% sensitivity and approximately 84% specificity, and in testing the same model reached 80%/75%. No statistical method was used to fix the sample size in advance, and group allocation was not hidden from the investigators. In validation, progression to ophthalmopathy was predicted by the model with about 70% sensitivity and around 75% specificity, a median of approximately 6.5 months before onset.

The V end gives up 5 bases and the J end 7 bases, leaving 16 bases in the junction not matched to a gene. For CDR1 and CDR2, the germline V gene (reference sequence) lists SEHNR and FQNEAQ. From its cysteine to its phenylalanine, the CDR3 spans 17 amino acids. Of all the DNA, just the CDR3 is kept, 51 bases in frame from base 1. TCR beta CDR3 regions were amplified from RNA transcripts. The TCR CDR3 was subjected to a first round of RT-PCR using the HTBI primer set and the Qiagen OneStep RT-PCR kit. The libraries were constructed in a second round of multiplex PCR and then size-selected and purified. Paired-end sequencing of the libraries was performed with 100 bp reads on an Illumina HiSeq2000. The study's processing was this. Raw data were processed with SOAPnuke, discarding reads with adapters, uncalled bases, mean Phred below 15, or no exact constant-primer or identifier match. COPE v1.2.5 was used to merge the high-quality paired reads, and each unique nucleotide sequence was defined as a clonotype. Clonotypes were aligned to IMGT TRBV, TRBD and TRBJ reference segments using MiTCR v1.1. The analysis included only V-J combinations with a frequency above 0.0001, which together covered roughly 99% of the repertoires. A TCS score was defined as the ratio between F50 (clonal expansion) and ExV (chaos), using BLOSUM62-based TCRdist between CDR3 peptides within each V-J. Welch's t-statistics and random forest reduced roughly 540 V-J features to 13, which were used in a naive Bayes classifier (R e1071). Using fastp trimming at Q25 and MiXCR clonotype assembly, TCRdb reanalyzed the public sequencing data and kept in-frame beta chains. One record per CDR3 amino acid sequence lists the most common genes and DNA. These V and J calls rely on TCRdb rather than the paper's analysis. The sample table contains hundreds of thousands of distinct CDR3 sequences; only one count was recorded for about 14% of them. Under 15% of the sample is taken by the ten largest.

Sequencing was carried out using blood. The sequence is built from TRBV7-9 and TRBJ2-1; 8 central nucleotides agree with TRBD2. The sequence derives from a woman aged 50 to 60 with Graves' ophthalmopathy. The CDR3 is CASSLPAAGATRNEQFF. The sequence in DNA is TGTGCCAGCAGCCTCCCGGCAGCGGGAGCCACGAGGAATGAGCAGTTCTTC.